The next 20 T cell receptor beta chains were all read from a single sample in a study of identical twins. MiXCR, run by TCRdb on the 5' RACE reads, gives a single entry per CDR3 protein. The data show hundreds of thousands of distinct CDR3 sequences, around 8.6% seen once. The sample was also reused in another study, on yellow fever vaccine responses in identical twins.

Sequencing was done on a sample of PBMCs. Receptors were obtained from a woman aged 18-35 years in good health.

In this sample, this clonotype turned up a few times. The genes are TRBV27 and TRBJ1-4; the D is unclear. Trimming stripped 4 bases from V and 7 bases from J, with 19 bases between. The CDR3 runs to 16 residues. Germline V lookup: CDR1 MNHEY, CDR2 SMNVEV (reference sequence). CDR3: CASSSPGPKGPEKLFF. In DNA form, the CDR3 reads TGTGCCAGCAGTTCCCCCGGACCCAAAGGGCCTGAAAAACTGTTTTTT.

This clonotype has ten or more counts. The chain joins TRBV15 to TRBJ2-1; 13 bases map to TRBD2. Germline assignment: CDR1 LNHNV and CDR2 YYDKDF (reference sequence). V gave up 2 bases and J gave up 0 bases; unmatched junction bases: 4. The CDR3 contains 18 residues. The CDR3 DNA reads as TGTGCCACCAGCAGATCCGGACTAGCGGGAGACTCCTACAATGAGCAGTTCTTC. Translated, it gives CATSRSGLAGDSYNEQFF.

This rearrangement joins TRBV29-1 to TRBJ1-1, with D hard to call. V dropped 4 bases and J dropped 2 bases, with 5 bases sitting between them. The CDR3 is 11 amino acids. Germline V CDR1 and CDR2: SQVTM, ANQGSEA. The CDR3 reads CSVGVNTEAFF. CDR3 coding DNA: TGCAGCGTTGGGGTAAACACTGAAGCTTTCTTT.

This clonotype turned up a few times. The V gene is TRBV19, the J gene TRBJ2-1; no clear D gene. From germline, CDR1 is LNHDA and CDR2 SQIVND (reference sequence). V was shortened by 6 bases and J by 0 bases, with 12 bases between the two germline ends. There are 15 residues in the CDR3. This CDR3 is CASSHDRSSYNEQFF. The CDR3 DNA sequence: TGTGCCAGTAGCCACGACCGAAGCTCCTACAATGAGCAGTTCTTC.

The CDR3 DNA reads TGCAGTGCTTACGGACAGGTTGACTACGAGCAGTACTTC. Translating gives CSAYGQVDYEQYF. The chain combines TRBV20-1 with TRBJ2-7, with TRBD1 identical over 7 bases. The germline gives CDR1 DFQATT, CDR2 SNEGSKA (reference sequence). The V segment lost 5 bases and the J segment 3 bases; nucleotides outside the gene matches: 7. The CDR3 has 13 residues.

This clonotype appeared a few times. CDR3 protein: CATSAERDTQYF. The CDR3 DNA is TGTGCCACCAGTGCGGAACGCGATACGCAGTATTTT. The J gene is TRBJ2-3, the V gene TRBV24-1; D is uncertain. The germline gives CDR1 KGHDR, CDR2 SFDVKD. There are 12 residues in the CDR3. V gave up 5 bases and J gave up 6 bases, with 8 bases separating them.

The rearrangement uses TRBV20-1 and TRBJ2-7; D ambiguous. CDR3 size: 14 residues. V lost 0 bases to trimming and J lost 1 base, with 10 bases between them. Germline V gene data show CDR1 as DFQATT and CDR2 as SNEGSKA (reference sequence). For the CDR3, the DNA is TGCAGTGCTAGAGATTATTTACAATCCTACGAGCAGTACTTC. Translating gives CSARDYLQSYEQYF.

The chain combines TRBV6-5 with TRBJ2-5; D gene unclear. Per the germline V gene, CDR1 is MNHEY and CDR2 is SVGAGI. Between the trimmed V and J ends, which lost 0 bases and 1 base, there was a span of 6 bases. The CDR3 runs to 14 residues. The CDR3 DNA sequence: TGTGCCAGCAGTTACTCGAGAAGCCAAGAGACCCAGTACTTC. This codes for CASSYSRSQETQYF.

This clonotype came up many times. This chain connects TRBV7-9 to TRBJ2-1; D is possibly TRBD2 (5 bases). Germline loops: CDR1 SEHNR, CDR2 FQNEAQ (reference sequence). V shed 1 base and J shed 8 bases, with 9 bases lying between them. This CDR3 contains 13 residues. The CDR3 loop reads CASSLEASHEQFF. The CDR3 DNA sequence: TGTGCCAGCAGCTTAGAGGCTAGCCATGAGCAGTTCTTC.

This clonotype was recorded many times. The V and J genes are TRBV7-8 and TRBJ1-5; D possibly corresponds to TRBD1 (6 bases). Per germline, CDR1 SGHVS and CDR2 FQNEAQ. The CDR3 sequence is 15 residues long. Trimming pared 0 bases from V and 1 base from J, leaving 7 bases between. This CDR3 reads CASSLAGASNQPQHF. CDR3 bases: TGTGCCAGCAGCTTAGCGGGGGCAAGCAATCAGCCCCAGCATTTT.

This clonotype was observed at least ten times. This CDR3 is CASTLAGPSTEAFF. CDR3 in DNA: TGTGCCAGCACCTTGGCGGGACCGAGCACTGAAGCTTTCTTT. This sequence joins TRBV2 and TRBJ1-1; D may be TRBD1 (5 bases). The germline CDR1 and CDR2 sequences are SNHLY and FYNNEI. The CDR3 runs 14 residues. The V and J ends lost 7 bases and 4 bases respectively, with 16 bases between them.

This clonotype was recorded many times. This chain connects TRBV11-2 to TRBJ2-3; TRBD2 might be the D (6 bases). The CDR3 length is 16 residues. Per the germline V gene, CDR1 is SGHAT and CDR2 is FQNNGV. The V end lost 5 bases, the J end lost 0 bases, and 15 bases lay between the germline ends. CDR3 in DNA: TGTGCCAGCAGCCCCGTCGGCGGGAAAAGCACAGATACGCAGTATTTT. It specifies CASSPVGGKSTDTQYF.

CDR3 sequence (DNA): TGCAGTGCAAGACGGCTAGCGGAAAAAAATGAGCAGTTCTTC. It yields the protein CSARRLAEKNEQFF. The chain employs TRBV20-1 and TRBJ2-1; 7 bases line up with TRBD2. This CDR3 region has 14 residues. With V trimmed by 6 bases and J by 7 bases, 12 bases remained unmatched. The germline V gene encodes CDR1 DFQATT and CDR2 SNEGSKA (reference sequence).

The CDR3 spells CASSYSSNEQYF. The CDR3 DNA reads as TGTGCCAGCAGTTATTCCAGTAACGAGCAGTACTTC. The chain couples TRBV6-2 or TRBV6-3 to TRBJ2-7, with no clear D. V lost 3 bases and J lost 5, with 8 bases in between. In germline, CDR1 is MNHEY, CDR2 SVGEGT. The CDR3 is made up of 12 amino acids.

The chain employs TRBV12-3 or TRBV12-4 and TRBJ2-7; D is perhaps TRBD2 (5 bases). The CDR3 spans 13 residues. Deletions cut 7 bases from V and 2 bases from J, with 12 bases between. The CDR3 loop is CASNRDGAYEQYF. In DNA, the CDR3 is TGTGCCAGCAACCGAGACGGGGCCTACGAGCAGTACTTC.

This sequence joins TRBV3-1 and TRBJ2-1; 8 bases line up with TRBD2. V shed 5 bases, J shed 5 bases, and the junction held 8 bases outside the gene matches. CDR3 length: 15 amino acids. Germline V gives CDR1 LGHDT, CDR2 YNNKEL (reference sequence). DNA of the CDR3: TGTGCCAGCAGCTCAAGCGGGGGACTGCACAATGAGCAGTTCTTC. This encodes CASSSSGGLHNEQFF.

The rearrangement links TRBV5-5 to TRBJ2-2; possibly TRBD1 or TRBD2 for D (5 bases each). CDR1 SGHKS and CDR2 YYEKEE come from the germline V gene (reference sequence). With 0 bases removed from V and 4 bases from J, the gap between germline ends came to 10 bases. The CDR3 has 15 residues. This chain's CDR3 is CASSLAGTITGELFF. The CDR3 coding sequence is TGTGCCAGCAGCTTGGCCGGGACCATCACCGGGGAGCTGTTTTTT.

This clonotype turned up a few times. The V gene is TRBV4-3, the J gene TRBJ1-4; weak D call: TRBD1 (6 bases). The CDR3 extends over 15 amino acids. Germline V gene data show CDR1 as LGHNA and CDR2 as YSLEER. V lost 4 bases, J lost 4 bases, and 13 bases lay in between. The chain's CDR3 is CASSRRDTGNEKLFF. DNA of the CDR3: TGCGCCAGCAGCCGCCGGGACACCGGTAATGAAAAACTGTTTTTT.

The CDR3 sequence is CAFSPKGLAGSLGTQYF. For the CDR3, the DNA is TGTGCCTTCAGTCCAAAGGGACTAGCGGGGTCACTTGGTACGCAGTATTTT. This rearrangement joins TRBV2 to TRBJ2-3, with 13 bases that match TRBD2. CDR1 and CDR2 (germline): SNHLY, FYNNEI. CDR3 length: 17 amino acids. V trimming: 11 bases; J trimming: 8 bases; junction bases outside the gene matches: 19.

This clonotype was counted ten times or more. The chain uses TRBV28 and TRBJ1-1, with 9 bases matching TRBD1. Germline values: CDR1 MDHEN, CDR2 SYDVKM. V was pared by 0 bases and J by 0 bases, with 5 bases of the junction left unmatched. This CDR3 has 17 residues. The CDR3 sequence: CASSLWGQGYMNTEAFF. The CDR3 nucleotides read TGTGCCAGCAGTTTATGGGGACAGGGTTACATGAACACTGAAGCTTTCTTT.